This T cell receptor beta chain came from a study of cytomegalovirus exposure and HLA in healthy donors. General study findings and limits: Rates of TCR association differed by HLA locus in a later analysis, with DRB1 highest and HLA-C lowest. Reportedly, diagnosis of cytomegalovirus status by the classifier showed high specificity and sensitivity. A prior analysis recorded that most TCR beta V segments were productive about 87% or about 30% of the time.

Note on this clone: Its specificity is not known. One end of the junction is discordant with germline, which a read error may explain.

Unrecorded immune exposures were likely, despite nominal health at sampling. The CDR3 extends over 11 amino acids. Germline V gene sequence: CDR1 DFQATT, CDR2 SNEGSKA (reference sequence). The study ran its PCR with 60 Vbeta and 13 Jbeta primers. Some clones are missing from TCRdb's copy, which holds only in-frame ones; the method was immunoSEQ multiplex PCR. The data contain approximately 180,000 clones, roughly 70% of them singletons. This clonotype was sampled from a male donor in good health and CMV-seronegative. Sequenced input: PBMCs. This sequence joins TRBV20-1 and TRBJ2-3, with 8 positions matching TRBD1. CDR3 bases: TGCAGTGCCTCCGACAGGGGCGCCCTGAATTTT. Protein sequence: CSASDRGALNF.